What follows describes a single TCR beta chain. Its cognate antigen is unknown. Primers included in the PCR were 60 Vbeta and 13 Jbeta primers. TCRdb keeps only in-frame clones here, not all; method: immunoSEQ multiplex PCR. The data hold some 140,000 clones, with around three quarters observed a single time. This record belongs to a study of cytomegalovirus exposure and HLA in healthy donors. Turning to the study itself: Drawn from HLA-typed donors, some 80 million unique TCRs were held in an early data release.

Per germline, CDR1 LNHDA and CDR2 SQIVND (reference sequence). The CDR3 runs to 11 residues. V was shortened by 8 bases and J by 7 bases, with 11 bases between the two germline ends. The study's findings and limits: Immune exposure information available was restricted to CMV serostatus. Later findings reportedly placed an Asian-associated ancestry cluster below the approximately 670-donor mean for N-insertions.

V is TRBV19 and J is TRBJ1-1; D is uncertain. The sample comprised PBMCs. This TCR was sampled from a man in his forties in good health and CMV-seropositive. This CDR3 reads CASGWSVEAFF. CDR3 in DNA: TGTGCCAGTGGTTGGTCAGTTGAAGCTTTCTTT.